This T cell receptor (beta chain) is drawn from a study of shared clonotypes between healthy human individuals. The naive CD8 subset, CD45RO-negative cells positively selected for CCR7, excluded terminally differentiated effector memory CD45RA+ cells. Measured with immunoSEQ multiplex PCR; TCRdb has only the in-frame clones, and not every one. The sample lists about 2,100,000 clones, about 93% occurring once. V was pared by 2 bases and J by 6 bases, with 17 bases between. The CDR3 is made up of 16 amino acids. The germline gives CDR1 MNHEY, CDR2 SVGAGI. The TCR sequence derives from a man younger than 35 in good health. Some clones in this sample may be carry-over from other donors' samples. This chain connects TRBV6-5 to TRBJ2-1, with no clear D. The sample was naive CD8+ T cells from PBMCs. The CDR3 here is CASSYGSGARSNEQFF. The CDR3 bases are TGTGCCAGCAGTTACGGTTCTGGCGCACGCTCCAATGAGCAGTTCTTC.